Listed below are T cell receptor beta chains from one sample, sequenced in a study of control samples from healthy donors and cancer patients. Clones were sequenced by immunoSEQ multiplex PCR, and TCRdb holds only the in-frame ones, with some missing. Of fewer than 200,000 clones listed, 85% to 95% are singletons. Specimen: blood. The receptor set was obtained from a woman aged 55 to 70 in good health. Each CDR3 is given with its conserved first and last residue. D genes are given only for firm matches. Only some rows state a clone size, as once, few, many or a class for expanded clones.

>TRBV4-3|TRBJ1-2|TRBD1|few
CASSPTGEGYGYTF
TGCGCCAGCAGCCCGACAGGGGAGGGCTATGGCTACACCTTC
>TRBV28|TRBJ2-7|TRBD2|.
CASSLAGGSYEQYF
TGTGCCAGCAGTTTGGCGGGGGGTTCCTACGAGCAGTACTTC
>TRBV9|TRBJ2-7|.|once
CASSVSVKGQQYF
TGTGCCAGCAGCGTATCGGTGAAGGGACAGCAGTACTTC
>TRBV24-1|TRBJ2-5|TRBD1|.
CATSDPGQGTETQYF
TGTGCCACCAGTGACCCGGGACAGGGGACAGAGACCCAGTACTTC
>TRBV6-5|TRBJ1-3|.|.
CASRNTGNTIYF
TGTGCCAGCAGAAACACTGGAAACACCATATATTTT
>TRBV6-5|TRBJ2-3|TRBD2|.
CASSYTSGGRYTQYF
TGTGCCAGCAGTTACACCAGCGGGGGGCGCTATACGCAGTATTTT
>TRBV11-3|TRBJ2-3|TRBD2|few
CASSLKSGVLTDTQYF
TGTGCCAGCAGCCTAAAAAGCGGGGTTCTCACAGATACGCAGTATTTT
>TRBV5-1|TRBJ1-4|.|.
CASSLEAGSNEKLFF
TGCGCCAGCAGCTTGGAGGCAGGAAGCAATGAAAAACTGTTTTTT
>TRBV2|TRBJ1-5|TRBD1|.
CASRQGMTQPQHF
TGTGCCAGCAGACAGGGGATGACTCAGCCCCAGCATTTT
>TRBV10-3|TRBJ1-4|.|.
CAIGEGKGGTNEKLFF
TGTGCCATCGGTGAAGGGAAGGGGGGGACTAATGAAAAACTGTTTTTT
>TRBV10-3|TRBJ1-5|.|.
CAISESWGTLRDQPQHF
TGTGCCATCAGTGAGTCTTGGGGGACCCTCAGGGATCAGCCCCAGCATTTT
>TRBV12-2|TRBJ1-2|.|.
CASRLQGRMSGYTF
TGTGCAAGTCGCTTACAGGGTCGAATGAGTGGCTACACCTTC
>TRBV10-3|TRBJ1-1|.|few
CAISEVFPRYRTRGKAEAFF
TGTGCCATCAGTGAGGTTTTTCCCAGATACAGAACGCGGGGGAAGGCTGAAGCTTTCTTT
>TRBV6-5|TRBJ1-1|TRBD1|.
CASSRQGNTEAFF
TGTGCCAGCAGTCGACAGGGGAACACTGAAGCTTTCTTT
>TRBV20-1|TRBJ1-5|.|few
CSASSRETGNQPQHF
TGCAGTGCTAGTTCCAGGGAGACCGGCAATCAGCCCCAGCATTTT
>TRBV18|TRBJ1-5|.|once
CASSPPQGSNQPQHF
TGTGCCAGCTCACCACCTCAGGGGAGCAATCAGCCCCAGCATTTT
>TRBV6-5|TRBJ1-1|.|.
CASSYSLPNRNTEAFF
TGTGCCAGCAGTTACTCGTTGCCGAACAGAAACACTGAAGCTTTCTTT
>TRBV27|TRBJ2-3|.|medium-sized
CASSFKVQDSTDTQYF
TGTGCCAGCAGTTTCAAGGTGCAGGATAGCACAGATACGCAGTATTTT
>TRBV4-3|TRBJ1-4|TRBD1|.
CASSRAQGQSNEKLFF
TGCGCCAGCAGCCGCGCCCAGGGACAGAGTAATGAAAAACTGTTTTTT
>TRBV6-1|TRBJ2-3|TRBD2|once
CASSEARTSGSTDTQYF
TGTGCCAGCAGTGAAGCACGGACTAGCGGATCCACAGATACGCAGTATTTT
>TRBV6-5|TRBJ1-2|TRBD1|few
CASSYSGTGGEGYTF
TGTGCCAGCAGTTACTCGGGAACAGGGGGGGAGGGCTACACCTTC
>TRBV19|TRBJ1-2|.|.
CASSILGDNYGYTF
TGTGCCAGTAGTATTCTCGGGGATAACTATGGCTACACCTTC
>TRBV3-1/TRBV3-2|TRBJ2-2|TRBD2|.
CASSQESWLAGAYTGELFF
TGTGCCAGCAGCCAAGAAAGTTGGCTAGCGGGGGCCTACACCGGGGAGCTGTTTTTT
>TRBV7-8|TRBJ1-5|.|.
CASSRGVQGSNQPQHF
TGTGCCAGCAGCAGGGGGGTGCAGGGAAGCAATCAGCCCCAGCATTTT
>TRBV27|TRBJ2-2|.|.
CASSLSGQAGGELFF
TGTGCCAGCAGTTTGTCAGGGCAGGCGGGCGGGGAGCTGTTTTTT
>TRBV9|TRBJ2-3|.|.
CASSVGITTSTDTQYF
TGTGCCAGCAGCGTCGGGATTACTACTAGCACAGATACGCAGTATTTT
>TRBV27|TRBJ2-1|.|.
CASIRGAPNYYNEQFF
TGTGCCAGCATCAGGGGGGCACCTAACTACTACAATGAGCAGTTCTTC
>TRBV4-2|TRBJ1-2|TRBD1|.
CASSPGQGAYGYTF
TGTGCCAGCAGCCCTGGACAGGGGGCTTATGGCTACACCTTC
>TRBV13|TRBJ2-3|.|once
CASSLSGKQADTQYF
TGTGCCAGCAGCTTATCGGGGAAACAGGCGGATACGCAGTATTTT
>TRBV7-2|TRBJ1-4|.|.
CASSSYGTGNEKLFF
TGTGCCAGCAGCTCCTACGGGACGGGGAATGAAAAACTGTTTTTT
>TRBV6-2/TRBV6-3|TRBJ1-2|.|.
CASSYSASNYGYTF
TGTGCCAGCAGTTACTCAGCCAGCAACTATGGCTACACCTTC
>TRBV6-4|TRBJ2-7|TRBD2|.
CASRVLASSYEQYF
TGTGCCAGCAGGGTACTAGCGAGTTCCTACGAGCAGTACTTC
>TRBV10-3|TRBJ1-2|.|.
CANRDPSYGYTF
TGTGCCAACCGGGACCCTTCGTATGGCTACACCTTC
>TRBV5-1|TRBJ1-1|.|.
CASSLDLVRRGTEAFF
TGCGCCAGCAGCTTGGATTTGGTACGCAGGGGCACTGAAGCTTTCTTT
>TRBV10-3|TRBJ1-6|.|.
CAISESILGKGSYNSPLHF
TGTGCCATCAGTGAGTCGATATTGGGGAAGGGCTCCTATAATTCACCCCTCCACTTT
>TRBV5-1|TRBJ1-1|TRBD1|.
CASSHQGAANTEAFF
TGCGCCAGCAGCCATCAGGGGGCGGCGAACACTGAAGCTTTCTTT
>TRBV6-2/TRBV6-3|TRBJ2-7|.|.
CASSYAALGQYF
TGTGCCAGCAGTTACGCGGCTCTGGGGCAGTACTTC
>TRBV9|TRBJ1-1|.|once
CASSHSNTEAFF
TGTGCCAGCAGCCACTCGAACACTGAAGCTTTCTTT
>TRBV29-1|TRBJ1-2|.|.
CSVSRGFEYGYTF
TGCAGCGTTTCGAGGGGTTTCGAGTATGGCTACACCTTC
>TRBV24-1|TRBJ1-2|TRBD1|.
CATSDGQGQSYTF
TGTGCCACCAGTGACGGACAGGGTCAGTCTTACACCTTC
>TRBV5-1|TRBJ1-1|.|.
CASSLAEGRTEAFF
TGCGCCAGCAGCTTGGCCGAAGGGCGGACTGAAGCTTTCTTT
>TRBV2|TRBJ2-3|.|.
CASSEQGRLTSTDTQYF
TGTGCCAGCAGTGAACAGGGCCGGTTAACCAGCACAGATACGCAGTATTTT
>TRBV10-3|TRBJ1-3|.|.
CAISGKSGNTIYF
TGTGCCATCAGCGGGAAATCTGGAAACACCATATATTTT
>TRBV6-6|TRBJ1-6|.|.
CASRDTSPLHF
TGTGCCAGCAGGGACACTTCACCCCTCCACTTT
>TRBV2|TRBJ2-1|TRBD2|.
CASSGGGNEQFF
TGTGCCAGCAGTGGGGGGGGCAATGAGCAGTTCTTC
>TRBV7-9|TRBJ1-1|.|.
CASSFGWTVMNTEAFF
TGTGCCAGCAGCTTCGGGTGGACAGTCATGAACACTGAAGCTTTCTTT
>TRBV6-4|TRBJ2-1|TRBD2|.
CASSEGTSVLGSNEQFF
TGTGCCAGCAGTGAAGGGACTAGCGTTCTCGGGAGTAATGAGCAGTTCTTC
>TRBV5-5|TRBJ1-2|.|.
CASSHPEAPNYGYTF
TGTGCCAGCAGCCACCCGGAGGCCCCTAACTATGGCTACACCTTC
>TRBV29-1|TRBJ2-1|TRBD2|.
CSVELLTSGSYNEQFF
TGCAGCGTTGAACTTCTTACTAGCGGGAGCTACAATGAGCAGTTCTTC
>TRBV7-2|TRBJ1-2|.|once
CASSFGRGGYTF
TGTGCCAGCAGCTTCGGAAGGGGTGGCTACACCTTC
>TRBV7-9|TRBJ1-5|.|.
CASSREGGFGSNQPQHF
TGTGCCAGCAGCCGAGAAGGGGGATTCGGTAGCAATCAGCCCCAGCATTTT